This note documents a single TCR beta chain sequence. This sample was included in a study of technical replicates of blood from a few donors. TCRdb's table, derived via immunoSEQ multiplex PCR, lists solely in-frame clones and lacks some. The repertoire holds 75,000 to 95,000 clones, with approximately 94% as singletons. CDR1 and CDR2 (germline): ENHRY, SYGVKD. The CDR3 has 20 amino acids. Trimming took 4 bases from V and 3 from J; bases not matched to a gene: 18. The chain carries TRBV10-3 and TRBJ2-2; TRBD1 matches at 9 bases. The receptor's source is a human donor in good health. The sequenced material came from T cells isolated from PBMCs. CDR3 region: CAISGNRDRDLARYTGELFF. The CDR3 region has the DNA TGTGCCATCAGTGGAAACCGGGACAGGGACCTGGCGAGATACACCGGGGAGCTGTTTTTT.